These T cell receptor beta chains were read from a single sample in a study of persistence of HIV-infected CD4 T cells. These TCRs' antigens remain unknown. This table comes from immunoSEQ multiplex PCR, and its TCRdb copy is limited to in-frame clones, with some not included. This sample yields fewer than 40,000 clones, of which over 80% are seen a single time; roughly 6.7% belongs to the top ten. Specimen: CD4+ T cells sorted from PBMCs after roughly 19-hour stimulation, collected from a patient who received antiretroviral therapy. The receptors originated from an adult woman with HIV who was CMV-seropositive. CDR3s include the opening cysteine and the closing phenylalanine or tryptophan. D genes are given only for firm matches. Rows may omit the clone size; those that give it use once, few, many or a size class.

v_call	clone_size	j_call	d_call	cdr3_nt	cdr3_aa
TRBV7-2	-	TRBJ1-5	TRBD1	TGTGCCAGCAGCTTTCGGACAGGGGAAAATCAGCCCCAGCATTTT	CASSFRTGENQPQHF
TRBV19	-	TRBJ1-1	TRBD1	TGTGCCAGTGGGAGGGACAGACAAGCTTTCTTT	CASGRDRQAFF
TRBV12-5	-	TRBJ1-2	-	TGTGCTAGTGGGATGGAGGATGGGCTCCCCTACACCTTC	CASGMEDGLPYTF
TRBV24-1	-	TRBJ1-2	-	TGTGCCACCAGTGATCCGGACAGATACTATGGCTACACCTTC	CATSDPDRYYGYTF
TRBV7-9	-	TRBJ1-1	-	TGTGCCAGCAGCGCCCACGGACAGCCCACTGAAGCTTTCTTT	CASSAHGQPTEAFF
TRBV5-1	-	TRBJ2-5	TRBD2	TGCGCCAGCAGCTTCGATGGTAGCGGGAGACAAGAGACCCAGTACTTC	CASSFDGSGRQETQYF
TRBV7-2	-	TRBJ2-3	TRBD1	TGTGCCAGCAGCTTAAGGGGGCAGCCAGATACGCAGTATTTT	CASSLRGQPDTQYF
TRBV7-2	-	TRBJ1-1	-	TGTGCCAGCAGCTCACCTCTAGGGAGGGTGAACACTGAAGCTTTCTTT	CASSSPLGRVNTEAFF
TRBV19	-	TRBJ1-4	TRBD1	TGTGCCAGTAGTATAGCGGGGACAGACCTATACAATGAAAAACTGTTTTTT	CASSIAGTDLYNEKLFF
TRBV27	-	TRBJ1-2	TRBD1	TGTGCCAGCAGACCTCCTCGACAGGGGGCATTTGATGGCTACACCTTC	CASRPPRQGAFDGYTF
TRBV12-3/TRBV12-4	-	TRBJ2-5	-	TGTGCCAGCAGTTTACGGGAAGAGACCCAGTACTTC	CASSLREETQYF
TRBV5-5	-	TRBJ2-2	TRBD1	TGTGCCAGCAGCTCCCAACCGGGACAGGTGAACACCGGGGAGCTGTTTTTT	CASSSQPGQVNTGELFF
TRBV5-6	-	TRBJ2-3	-	TGTGCCAGCAGCCGGGACGTGAAAGATACGCAGTATTTT	CASSRDVKDTQYF
TRBV19	once	TRBJ1-4	-	TGTGCCAGTAGAATCTCGGGGGGGACTAATGAAAAACTGTTTTTT	CASRISGGTNEKLFF
TRBV19	-	TRBJ2-2	-	TGTGCCAGTAGTCAGGGTACGAACACCGGGGAGCTGTTTTTT	CASSQGTNTGELFF
TRBV4-1	-	TRBJ2-7	TRBD1	TGCGCCAGCAGCGCGCGCAGTCCAGGGGGCGCATCCTACGAGCAGTACTTC	CASSARSPGGASYEQYF
TRBV7-3	-	TRBJ1-1	-	TGTGCCAGCAGGAACCGTCGGGGGAACACTGAAGCTTTCTTT	CASRNRRGNTEAFF
TRBV7-9	-	TRBJ1-2	TRBD1	TGTGCCAGCAGCTTAGGGGTGGGGACAGTTAACTATGGCTACACCTTC	CASSLGVGTVNYGYTF
TRBV2	-	TRBJ1-1	-	TGTGCCAGCAGTTCCGGCGGGGTGGCTGAAGCTTTCTTT	CASSSGGVAEAFF
TRBV5-1	-	TRBJ1-2	TRBD1	TGCGCCAGCAGCTTACAGGGGGCTAGCTATGGCTACACCTTC	CASSLQGASYGYTF
TRBV18	-	TRBJ2-3	-	TGTGCCAGCTCACAGGGGTCAGATACGCAGTATTTT	CASSQGSDTQYF
TRBV3-1/TRBV3-2	-	TRBJ1-6	TRBD1	TGTGCCAGCAGCCTCCAGGGGGTTTCGGCCCTCCACTTT	CASSLQGVSALHF
TRBV12-3/TRBV12-4	-	TRBJ2-1	-	TGTGCCAGCAGCCCGGTGGGGGGCTATGAGCAGTTCTTC	CASSPVGGYEQFF
TRBV28	once	TRBJ1-5	-	TGTGCCAGCAGCCCGGTGGGGGGGGTCGAGCCCCAGCATTTT	CASSPVGGVEPQHF
TRBV28	-	TRBJ1-4	-	TGTGCCAGCAGCCTTCCGACAGGAACTAATGAAAAACTGTTTTTT	CASSLPTGTNEKLFF
TRBV4-3	once	TRBJ1-1	-	TGCGCCAGCAGCCAAGAGTGGACAGAAGAAGCTTTCTTT	CASSQEWTEEAFF
TRBV6-1	-	TRBJ1-2	-	TGTGCCAGCAGTGAAGCGGCAGGGTATGGCTACACCTTC	CASSEAAGYGYTF
TRBV18	-	TRBJ1-5	TRBD1	TGTGCCAGTACTACAGGGGGCCGCAATCAGCCCCAGCATTTT	CASTTGGRNQPQHF
TRBV19	-	TRBJ2-1	TRBD1	TGTGCCAGTAGTCAGGGACAGGGAAGTACCTACAATGAGCAGTTCTTC	CASSQGQGSTYNEQFF
TRBV3-1/TRBV3-2	-	TRBJ1-3	-	TGTGCCAGCAAATCCCGGGGAAACACCATATATTTT	CASKSRGNTIYF
TRBV19	-	TRBJ2-7	TRBD1	TGTGCCAGTAGTCCAGGACAGGGGGCCTTCATATCGTTTTACTTC	CASSPGQGAFISFYF
TRBV25-1	-	TRBJ2-5	-	TGTGCCAGCAGTGAAGCGTCAGCCTCCCAAGAGACCCAGTACTTC	CASSEASASQETQYF
TRBV4-3	-	TRBJ1-1	-	TGCGCCAGCAGCCCTAAACCGCGGGGGTCCTGGAACACTGAAGCTTTCTTT	CASSPKPRGSWNTEAFF
TRBV7-9	-	TRBJ2-7	TRBD1	TGTGCCAGCAGCTTAGTGGGGACAGGGTCGGCGCACGAGCAGTACTTC	CASSLVGTGSAHEQYF
TRBV6-5	-	TRBJ1-3	-	TGTGCCAGCAGCATTAGGAACTCTGGAAACACCATATATTTT	CASSIRNSGNTIYF
TRBV10-1	-	TRBJ2-3	TRBD2	TGCGCCAGCGGCGGGGGGGCTACAGATACGCAGTATTTT	CASGGGATDTQYF
TRBV4-1	-	TRBJ1-4	TRBD1	TGCGCCAGCAGCCAAGAACGAGGCGGCGCAGGGGGAAATGAAAAACTGTTTTTT	CASSQERGGAGGNEKLFF
TRBV27	-	TRBJ2-6	-	TGTGCCAGCAGTCCCCGGCCAGCTGGGGCCAACGTCCTGACTTTC	CASSPRPAGANVLTF
TRBV9	-	TRBJ1-3	-	TGTGCCAGCAGCGCAGGGTGGGGAAACTCTGGAAACACCATATATTTT	CASSAGWGNSGNTIYF
TRBV14	-	TRBJ1-2	TRBD1	TGTGCCAGCAGCCAAGTCCCGGGACAGGGGAATGTCTATGGCTACACCTTC	CASSQVPGQGNVYGYTF
TRBV7-6	-	TRBJ2-7	-	TGTGCCAGCAGCTTGGGAGACTACGAGCAGTACTTC	CASSLGDYEQYF
TRBV5-6	-	TRBJ2-7	-	TGTGCCAGCAGCTTGGAGACATCCAAGGGCGAGCAGTACTTC	CASSLETSKGEQYF